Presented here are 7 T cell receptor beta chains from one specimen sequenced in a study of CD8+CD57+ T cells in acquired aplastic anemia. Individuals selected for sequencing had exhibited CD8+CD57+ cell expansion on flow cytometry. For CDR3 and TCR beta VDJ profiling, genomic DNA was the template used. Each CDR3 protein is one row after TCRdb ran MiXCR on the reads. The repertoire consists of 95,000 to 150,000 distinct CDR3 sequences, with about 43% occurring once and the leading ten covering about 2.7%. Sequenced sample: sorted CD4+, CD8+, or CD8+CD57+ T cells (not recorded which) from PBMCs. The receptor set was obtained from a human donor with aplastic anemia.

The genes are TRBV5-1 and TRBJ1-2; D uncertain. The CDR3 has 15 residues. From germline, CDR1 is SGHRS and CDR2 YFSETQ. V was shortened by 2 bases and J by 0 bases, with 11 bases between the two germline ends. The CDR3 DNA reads TGCGCCAGCAGCTTAAGTGGGAATACTAACTATGGCTACACCTTC. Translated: CASSLSGNTNYGYTF. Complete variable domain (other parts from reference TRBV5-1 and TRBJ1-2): KAGVTQTPRYLIKTRGQQVTLSCSPISGHRSVSWYQQTPGQGLQFLFEYFSETQRNKGNFPGRFSGRQFSNSRSEMNVSTLELGDSALYLCASSLSGNTNYGYTFGSGTRLTVV.

The CDR3 DNA follows: TGTGCCAGCAGTCCGCACCGACTAGCGGGGGGGGATACGCAGTATTTT. The encoded protein is CASSPHRLAGGDTQYF. V usage is TRBV27 and J usage is TRBJ2-3; 14 bases agree with TRBD2. The trim removed 5 bases at V and 6 bases at J, leaving 7 bases unmatched. CDR1 MNHEY and CDR2 SMNVEV come from the germline V gene (reference sequence). The CDR3 runs 16 residues.

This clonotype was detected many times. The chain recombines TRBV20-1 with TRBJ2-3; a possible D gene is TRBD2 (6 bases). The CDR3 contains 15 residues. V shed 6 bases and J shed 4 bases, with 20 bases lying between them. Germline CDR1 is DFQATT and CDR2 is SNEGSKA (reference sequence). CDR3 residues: CSAEGPSFWADTQYF. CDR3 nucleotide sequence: TGCAGTGCGGAGGGTCCTTCATTTTGGGCAGATACGCAGTATTTT.

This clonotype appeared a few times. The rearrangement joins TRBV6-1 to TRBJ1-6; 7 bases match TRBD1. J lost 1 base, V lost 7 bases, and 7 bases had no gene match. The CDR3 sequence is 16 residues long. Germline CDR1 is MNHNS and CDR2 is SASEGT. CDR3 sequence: CASKDRVDSYNSPLHF. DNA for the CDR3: TGTGCCAGCAAAGACAGGGTAGATTCCTATAATTCACCCCTCCACTTT.

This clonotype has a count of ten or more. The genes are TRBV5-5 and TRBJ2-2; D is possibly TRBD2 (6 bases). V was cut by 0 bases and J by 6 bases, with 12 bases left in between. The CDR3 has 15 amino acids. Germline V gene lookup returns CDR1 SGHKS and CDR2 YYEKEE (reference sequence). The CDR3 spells CASSLVRGSAGELFF. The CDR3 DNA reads TGTGCCAGCAGCTTGGTGCGGGGTAGCGCCGGGGAGCTGTTTTTT. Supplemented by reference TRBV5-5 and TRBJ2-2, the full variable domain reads DAGVTQSPTHLIKTRGQQVTLRCSPISGHKSVSWYQQVLGQGPQFIFQYYEKEERGRGNFPDRFSARQFPNYSSELNVNALLLGDSALYLCASSLVRGSAGELFFGEGSRLTVL.

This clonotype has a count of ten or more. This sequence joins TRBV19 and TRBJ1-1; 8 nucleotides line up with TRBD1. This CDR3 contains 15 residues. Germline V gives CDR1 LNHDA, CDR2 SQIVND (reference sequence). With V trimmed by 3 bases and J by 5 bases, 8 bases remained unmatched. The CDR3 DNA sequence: TGTGCCAGTAGTATGGCGCAGGGGGCGGAAACTGAAGCTTTCTTT. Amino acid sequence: CASSMAQGAETEAFF.

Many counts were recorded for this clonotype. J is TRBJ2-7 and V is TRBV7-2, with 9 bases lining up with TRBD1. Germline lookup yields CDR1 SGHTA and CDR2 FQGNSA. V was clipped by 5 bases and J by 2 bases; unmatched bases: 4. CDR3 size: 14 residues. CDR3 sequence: CASSRTGAPYEQYF. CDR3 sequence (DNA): TGTGCCAGCAGCCGGACAGGGGCGCCCTACGAGCAGTACTTC.